This TCR beta chain was sequenced in a study of blood T cell repertoires in COVID-19. Study context: Material from acute and convalescent COVID-19 was sourced from the United States, Italy and Spain. PBMCs, B-cell-depleted T cells, or T cells provided the cDNA or gDNA that made up the material.

The CDR3 has 15 amino acids. CDR1 is MNHEY, CDR2 SVGEGT, per germline. V lost 2 bases and J lost 4; bases outside the gene matches: 5. Authors' methods: Amplified reference gene primers provided the basis for estimating nucleated cell counts. TCRdb's copy holds only in-frame clones and misses some; the assay was immunoSEQ multiplex PCR. V, J and clone size derive from that table, while D and trimming were established from the DNA sequence. Among approximately 140,000 clones listed, approximately 79% were seen once. Sequenced sample: peripheral blood. This TCR was sampled from a man in his sixties with acute or convalescent COVID-19. This chain links TRBV6-2 or TRBV6-3 with TRBJ1-2; 9 bases are shared with TRBD1. CDR3 amino acids: CASSYGGQGGYGYTF. CDR3 coding DNA: TGTGCCAGCAGTTACGGGGGACAGGGAGGCTATGGCTACACCTTC.